The next 9 T cell receptor beta chains were all read from a single sample in a study of blood T cell repertoires in COVID-19. Some clones are missing from TCRdb's copy, which holds only in-frame ones; the method was immunoSEQ multiplex PCR. This table holds hundreds of thousands of clones, 75% to 90% found once. What was sequenced was peripheral blood. Receptors were obtained from a woman in her sixties or seventies with active or convalescent COVID-19.

The chain joins TRBV9 to TRBJ2-7, with D possibly matching TRBD1 (6 bases). The germline V gene has CDR1 SGDLS and CDR2 YYNGEE. The CDR3 is 15 amino acids. Trimming took 2 bases from V and 0 from J, leaving 12 bases between them. CDR3 nucleotides: TGTGCCAGCAGCGTTTTTTCGGACAGCTCCTACGAGCAGTACTTC. Its translation is CASSVFSDSSYEQYF.

This clone occurred many times. The CDR3 nucleotides are TGTGCCAGCAGGTCTGCTGGAAACACCATATATTTT. Residues: CASRSAGNTIYF. The chain employs TRBV27 and TRBJ1-3; D is unresolved. The V gene lost 6 bases and the J gene lost 2 bases, with 5 bases spanning the gap. Germline assignment: CDR1 MNHEY and CDR2 SMNVEV (reference sequence). This CDR3 contains 12 residues.

CDR3 DNA sequence: TGTGCCAGCACCTTGGGTCCCGGGCAGCCCCAGCATTTT. As protein: CASTLGPGQPQHF. The chain combines TRBV12-3 or TRBV12-4 with TRBJ1-5; D is uncertain. The CDR3 is made up of 13 amino acids. The V and J ends lost 7 bases and 7 bases respectively, with 14 bases between them.

The chain recombines TRBV27 with TRBJ2-1; 9 positions agree with TRBD1. This CDR3 has 15 amino acids. The J segment lost 7 bases and the V segment lost 2 bases, leaving 6 bases of the junction unmatched. Germline CDR1 is MNHEY and CDR2 is SMNVEV (reference sequence). The CDR3 here is CASSLRTGVPNEQFF. The CDR3 DNA sequence: TGTGCCAGCAGTTTACGGACAGGGGTGCCTAATGAGCAGTTCTTC.

This clone was counted once. The chain carries TRBV7-9 and TRBJ1-1, with 7 bases lining up with TRBD1. The germline V gene has CDR1 SEHNR and CDR2 FQNEAQ (reference sequence). V dropped 5 bases and J dropped 3; count of bases not matched to a gene: 6. The CDR3 extends over 14 amino acids. The CDR3 DNA is TGTGCCAGCAGCGGGGACAGACCTTACACTGAAGCTTTCTTT. Its translation: CASSGDRPYTEAFF.

This clone showed up just a few times. The chain uses TRBV5-1 and TRBJ2-3, with 8 bases identical to TRBD1. Germline V lookup: CDR1 SGHRS, CDR2 YFSETQ. With 8 bases clipped from V and 5 bases from J, the junction kept 16 bases outside the gene matches. The CDR3 length is 16 residues. This CDR3 is CASRGIRGPPVDTQYF. Written as DNA, the CDR3 is TGCGCCAGTCGGGGAATCAGGGGGCCTCCGGTAGATACGCAGTATTTT.

V usage is TRBV10-3 and J usage is TRBJ2-7; 7 nucleotides line up with TRBD1. The trim removed 5 bases at V and 5 bases at J, leaving 6 bases unmatched. This CDR3 has 13 amino acids. CDR1 ENHRY and CDR2 SYGVKD come from the germline V gene. CDR3 sequence: CAISRQGSDEQYF. The CDR3, as DNA: TGTGCCATCAGTAGACAGGGATCGGACGAGCAGTACTTC.

The V and J genes are TRBV12-5 and TRBJ1-1, with 9 nucleotides matching TRBD1. The V and J ends lost 6 bases and 5 bases, in that order; junction bases with no gene match: 7. Germline CDR1 reads LGHNT; CDR2 reads FRNRAP. The length of the CDR3 is 14 residues. In DNA form, the CDR3 reads TGTGCTAGTGGGGGCGACAGGGGGTTAACTGAAGCTTTCTTT. This encodes CASGGDRGLTEAFF.

This clone was detected once. The J gene is TRBJ2-1, the V gene TRBV6-6, with TRBD2 matching 13 bases. Germline V CDR1 and CDR2: MNHNY, SVGAGI (reference sequence). The V segment lost 2 bases and the J segment 13 bases; nucleotides outside the gene matches: 8. This CDR3 has 15 amino acids. CDR3 in DNA: TGTGCCAGCAGTTACGGACTAGCGGGGGACCTCCCCCAGTTCTTC. Its translation is CASSYGLAGDLPQFF.